This entry concerns a single T cell receptor (beta chain). Its antigen remains unknown. The V end lost 2 bases, the J end lost 0 bases, and 6 bases lay between the germline ends. The CDR3 is 14 residues long. Germline loops: CDR1 SGHTA, CDR2 FQGTGA. The PCR ran on 60 Vbeta and 13 Jbeta primers. Original data processing: The count from a later analysis was 65 million to 90 million unique TCR beta chains, 9.5 million to 13 million of them shared. The protocol was immunoSEQ multiplex PCR, while the TCRdb copy is restricted to in-frame clones and leaves out a portion. Clone size and V and J calls were adopted from that table, with D and trimming inferred from the DNA. The profile covers about 180,000 clones, with roughly 86% appearing a single time and more than 4% taken by the ten largest. The data are from a study of cytomegalovirus exposure and HLA in healthy donors. Study findings and constraints: Across all donors, roughly uniform sequencing depth was an assumption of the presence/absence analyses. A later analysis linked a missense variant in DCLRE1C to the trimming of TCR beta V and J genes.

The sequencing sample was made of PBMCs. The chain carries TRBV7-3 and TRBJ2-3, with a possible D match to TRBD1 (6 bases). The TCR was taken from a girl between 5 and 17 years old in good health and CMV-seropositive. The CDR3 nucleotides are TGTGCCAGCAGCTTACAGGGGAGCACAGATACGCAGTATTTT. Translation gives CASSLQGSTDTQYF.